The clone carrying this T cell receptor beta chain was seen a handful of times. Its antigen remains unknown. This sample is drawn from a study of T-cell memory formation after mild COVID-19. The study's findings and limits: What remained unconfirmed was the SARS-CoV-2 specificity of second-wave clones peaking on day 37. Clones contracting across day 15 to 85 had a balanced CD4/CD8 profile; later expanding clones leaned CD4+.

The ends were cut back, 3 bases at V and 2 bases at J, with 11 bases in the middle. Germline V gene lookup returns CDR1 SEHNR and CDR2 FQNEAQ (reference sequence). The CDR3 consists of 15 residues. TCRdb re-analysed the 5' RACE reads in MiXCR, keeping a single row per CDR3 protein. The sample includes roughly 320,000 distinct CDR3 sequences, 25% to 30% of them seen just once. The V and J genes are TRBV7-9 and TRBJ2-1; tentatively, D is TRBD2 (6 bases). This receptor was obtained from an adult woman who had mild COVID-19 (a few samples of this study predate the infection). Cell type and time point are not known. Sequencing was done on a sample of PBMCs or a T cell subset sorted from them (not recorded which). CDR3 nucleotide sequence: TGTGCCAGCAGCTTGCGGGATCGGACCTACAATGAGCAGTTCTTC. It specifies CASSLRDRTYNEQFF.